This is a list of T cell receptor beta chains from one sample in a study of T-cell memory formation after mild COVID-19. TCRdb reanalysed the 5' RACE reads using MiXCR and keeps one entry per CDR3 protein. The sample holds 200,000 to 300,000 distinct CDR3 sequences, over 15% seen once. The specimen was PBMCs or a T cell subset sorted from them (not recorded which). These receptors came from a man aged 18-30 years who had mild COVID-19 (a few samples of this study predate the infection). Cell type and time point are not known. Both conserved end residues are part of each CDR3. D genes are given only for firm matches. The listing skips clone size in some rows; elsewhere it reads once, few, many or a size class.

TGTGCCAGTAGTCCAGAGGGACACCTCCCCGGGGGAGATACGCAGTATTTT,CASSPEGHLPGGDTQYF,.,TRBJ2-3,.,TRBV19
TGTGCCAGCACCATAAGAGGATCAACCGGGGAGCTGTTTTTT,CASTIRGSTGELFF,.,TRBJ2-2,.,TRBV7-3
TGTGCCAGCAAGGGGACAGGGGACTACGAGCAGTACTTC,CASKGTGDYEQYF,few,TRBJ2-7,TRBD1,TRBV27
TGCAGTGTGGGCTACTCTGGAAACACCATATATTTT,CSVGYSGNTIYF,.,TRBJ1-3,.,TRBV20-1
TGCAGCGTTGGACACGATGGTGGCTACACCTTC,CSVGHDGGYTF,.,TRBJ1-2,.,TRBV29-1
TGTGCCAGCAGGGGGAGCAACACCGGGGAGCTGTTTTTT,CASRGSNTGELFF,.,TRBJ2-2,.,TRBV28
TGTGCCAGCAGTTCCGCCTTAGGGGCAGGCGGTGGCTACACCTTC,CASSSALGAGGGYTF,.,TRBJ1-2,.,TRBV28
TGTGCCAGCAGCTTAATAGGGACGATCGGCTATGGCTACACCTTC,CASSLIGTIGYGYTF,few,TRBJ1-2,.,TRBV7-9
TGCGCCAGCAGCTTGGACGGGACAGGGGTCGGTCAGCCCCAGCATTTT,CASSLDGTGVGQPQHF,few,TRBJ1-5,TRBD1,TRBV5-1
TGTGCCAGCAGCTCTATGGACAGGGGTAATGAAAAACTGTTTTTT,CASSSMDRGNEKLFF,few,TRBJ1-4,TRBD1,TRBV9
TGCGCCAGCAGCCTGGAAACGGGCCGGTCAGATACGCAGTATTTT,CASSLETGRSDTQYF,few,TRBJ2-3,.,TRBV5-1
TGTGCCAGCAGCAACGAGCGGCGGGTGAACGGGGATACGCAGTATTTT,CASSNERRVNGDTQYF,many,TRBJ2-3,.,TRBV5-6
TGTGCCAGCAGATCAAGGAGAATAGACAGGGGGCCTAACTATGGCTACACCTTC,CASRSRRIDRGPNYGYTF,.,TRBJ1-2,TRBD1,TRBV6-5
TGTGCCAGCAGCCAAGTAAGGGGGGAGACCCAGTACTTC,CASSQVRGETQYF,many,TRBJ2-5,.,TRBV4-1
TGTGCCAGCAGCTTAGATTTTTTGGGGGGTGGTGAGCAGTACTTC,CASSLDFLGGGEQYF,few,TRBJ2-7,.,TRBV7-8
TGTGCCAAACCGGTTGGACAGAGCTACGAGCAGTACTTC,CAKPVGQSYEQYF,.,TRBJ2-7,.,TRBV27